This T cell receptor (beta chain) emerged from a study of blood T cell repertoires in COVID-19 (dated by TCRdb to 2020 to 2021). About the full investigation: The collaborator samples originated in the United States, Italy and Spain and spanned the acute and convalescent phases of COVID-19. The material from the prospective study consisted of cDNA or gDNA derived from T cells, B-cell-depleted T cells, or PBMCs. The dataset comprised deeply sampled blood TCRbeta repertoires from subjects exposed to, actively infected with, or recovered from COVID-19. The repertoires were released in a freely available public database intended as a resource for research on the immune response to SARS-CoV-2. The samples were drawn from two sources: the first 160 participants of the ongoing ImmuneRACE study, and some 1,300 subjects contributed by 6 global collaborators. Nearly every sample came with metadata listing a de-identified subject ID, COVID-19 status, age in years and sex. Where available, HLA class I and class II types were taken from metadata supplied by the sample provider and were not determined by assay-based typing.

What the research found in general, with its limitations: Clinical and demographic metadata were provided uncurated, with the amount varying by source and participant.

The germline ends are 17 bases apart after V is trimmed by 4 bases and J by 7 bases. CDR1 and CDR2, per the germline V gene (reference sequence), are SGHNT and YYREEE. Measured from the cysteine to the phenylalanine, the CDR3 is 15 residues long. Only CDR3 DNA is held: 45 bases, read in frame from base 1. Of note for this clone: Its specific antigen is unknown. No base quality values were provided; no much bigger clone lies one nucleotide off.

The immunoSEQ Assay, a bias-controlled multiplex PCR, was used to amplify TCRbeta CDR3 regions from genomic DNA. The authors' pipeline ran thus. Within the assay, amplification of reference gene primers was used to estimate how many nucleated cells each sample contained. Sequence reads were collapsed and filtered to measure the absolute abundance of every unique TCRbeta CDR3 rearrangement. For each sample, productive Simpson clonality was calculated by taking the square root of Simpson's diversity index across productive rearrangements. TCRdb retrieved this table from immuneACCESS and kept in-frame rearrangements only. Not all clones are present; in checked studies, unresolved V genes account for under half, and no reason is known for the remainder. V, J and clone size derive from that table, while D and trimming were established from the DNA sequence. Here the sample has around 100,000 clones; about 90% occur a single time. 6.2% of the sample belongs to the ten largest clones.

Whole blood was collected in K2EDTA tubes by collaborating institutions according to the institutions' own protocols. For TCRbeta analysis, collaborators shipped samples as frozen whole blood, isolated PBMCs, or DNA extracted from either of those sample types. This clonotype was sampled from a human donor in a cohort sampled during active COVID-19. The rearrangement joined TRBV5-4 to TRBJ1-4, and perhaps TRBD1 as D gene, on 6 matching bases. The sequenced sample consisted of peripheral blood. Here the CDR3 is given as CASSVEGGSGEKLFF. The DNA sequence is as follows: TGTGCCAGCAGCGTTGAAGGGGGAAGTGGTGAAAAACTGTTTTTT.